These T cell receptor beta chains were read from a single sample in a study of human T cells and chemical hapten exposure. TCRdb analysed the RACE reads with MiXCR anew, one entry per CDR3 protein. The repertoire consists of tens of thousands of distinct CDR3 sequences, with 14% occurring once and the leading ten covering roughly 4.6%. This material consisted of whole blood, taken in connection with sensitization to the hapten diphenylcyclopropenone (DPC). These TCRs come from a woman in her fifties or sixties with alopecia areata. Some clones in this sample may be carry-over from other donors' samples. CDR3s include the opening cysteine and the closing phenylalanine or tryptophan. D genes are given only for firm matches. Size tells how often a clone was seen (once, few, many) or the class of an expanded clone, and some rows leave it out.

TRBD1 | TRBJ2-7 | TRBV23-1 | 17 | - | CASSQSPPGTGGREQYF | TGCGCCAGCAGTCAATCGCCCCCCGGGACAGGGGGCAGGGAGCAGTACTTC
- | TRBJ2-7 | TRBV27 | 15 | many | CASSSLTGNRYEQYF | TGTGCCAGCAGTTCCTTAACAGGGAATCGCTACGAGCAGTACTTC
TRBD1 | TRBJ1-5 | TRBV20-1 | 15 | - | CSARTGANPNQPQHF | TGCAGTGCTAGGACAGGGGCTAACCCTAATCAGCCCCAGCATTTT
TRBD2 | TRBJ2-3 | TRBV20-1 | 16 | few | CSAFRSSGTSTDTQYF | TGCAGTGCTTTTCGGAGTAGCGGGACTAGCACAGATACGCAGTATTTT
TRBD1 | TRBJ1-6 | TRBV2 | 15 | - | CASRGGRANNSPLHF | TGTGCCAGCAGAGGGGGCAGGGCGAATAATTCACCCCTCCACTTT
- | TRBJ2-1 | TRBV7-2 | 12 | - | CASSLKANEQFF | TGTGCCAGCAGCTTGAAGGCTAATGAGCAGTTCTTC
- | TRBJ1-1 | TRBV3-1 | 14 | - | CASSQSDGNTEAFF | TGTGCCAGCAGCCAGTCGGACGGGAACACTGAAGCTTTCTTT
- | TRBJ2-7 | TRBV7-2 | 15 | - | CASSQAGPKAREQYF | TGTGCCAGCAGCCAGGCCGGGCCAAAAGCAAGGGAGCAGTACTTC
TRBD1 | TRBJ1-6 | TRBV7-6 | 15 | - | CASSLRTGGSSPLHF | TGTGCCAGCAGCTTGAGGACAGGGGGAAGTTCACCCCTCCACTTT
TRBD1 | TRBJ1-1 | TRBV18 | 13 | - | CASSPTGGTEAFF | TGTGCCAGCTCACCCACAGGGGGCACTGAAGCTTTCTTT
- | TRBJ1-1 | TRBV7-9 | 14 | many | CASSLSQLNTEAFF | TGTGCCAGCAGCTTATCCCAGTTGAACACTGAAGCTTTCTTT
- | TRBJ1-5 | TRBV20-1 | 13 | - | CSAPRGLNQPQHF | TGCAGTGCACCGAGGGGTCTGAATCAGCCCCAGCATTTT
- | TRBJ2-1 | TRBV2 | 13 | few | CASIRVAYNEQFF | TGTGCCAGCATAAGGGTGGCCTACAATGAGCAGTTCTTC
TRBD2 | TRBJ2-1 | TRBV29-1 | 14 | few | CSGTTSGRYNEQFF | TGCAGCGGGACTACTAGCGGGAGGTACAATGAGCAGTTCTTC